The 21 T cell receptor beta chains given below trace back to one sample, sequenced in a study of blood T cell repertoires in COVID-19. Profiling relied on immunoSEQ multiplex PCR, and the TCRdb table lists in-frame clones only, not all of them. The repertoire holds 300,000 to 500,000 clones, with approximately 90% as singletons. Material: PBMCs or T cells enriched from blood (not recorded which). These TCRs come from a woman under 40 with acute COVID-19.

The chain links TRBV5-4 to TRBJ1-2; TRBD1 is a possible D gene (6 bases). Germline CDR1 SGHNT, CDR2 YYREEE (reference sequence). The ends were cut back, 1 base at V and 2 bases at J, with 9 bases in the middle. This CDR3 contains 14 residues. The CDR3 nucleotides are TGTGCCAGCAGCTTGATAGGGACAAACTATGGCTACACCTTC. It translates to CASSLIGTNYGYTF.

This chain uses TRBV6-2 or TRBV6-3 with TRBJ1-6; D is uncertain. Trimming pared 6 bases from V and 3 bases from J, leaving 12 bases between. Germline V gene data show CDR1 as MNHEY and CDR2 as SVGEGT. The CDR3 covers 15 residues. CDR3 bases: TGTGCCAGCAGCCGTCCAAAGCTCTATAATTCACCCCTCCACTTT. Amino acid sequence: CASSRPKLYNSPLHF.

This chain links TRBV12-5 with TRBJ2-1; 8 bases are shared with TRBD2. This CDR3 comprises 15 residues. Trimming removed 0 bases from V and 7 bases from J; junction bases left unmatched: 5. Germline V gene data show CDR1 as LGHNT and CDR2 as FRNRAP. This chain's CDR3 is CASGLVNGGANEQFF. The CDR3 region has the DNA TGTGCTAGTGGTTTGGTAAACGGGGGGGCGAATGAGCAGTTCTTC.

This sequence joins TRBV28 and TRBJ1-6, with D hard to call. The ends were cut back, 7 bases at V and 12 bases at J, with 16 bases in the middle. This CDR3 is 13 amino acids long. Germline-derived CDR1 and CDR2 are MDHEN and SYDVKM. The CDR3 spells CASTPGLLLPLHF. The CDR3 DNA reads TGTGCCAGCACCCCTGGCCTTCTCCTACCCCTCCACTTT.

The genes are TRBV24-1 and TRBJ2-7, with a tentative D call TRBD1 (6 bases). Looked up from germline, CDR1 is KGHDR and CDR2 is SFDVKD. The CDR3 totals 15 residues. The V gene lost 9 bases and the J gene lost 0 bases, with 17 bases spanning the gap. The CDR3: CATLETGGSSYEQYF. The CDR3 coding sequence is TGTGCCACCTTAGAGACAGGTGGAAGCTCCTACGAGCAGTACTTC.

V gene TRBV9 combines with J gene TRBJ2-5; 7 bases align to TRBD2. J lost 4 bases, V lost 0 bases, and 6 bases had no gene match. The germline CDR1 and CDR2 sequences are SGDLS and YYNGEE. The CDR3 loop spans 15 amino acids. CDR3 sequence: CASSVGGGIRETQYF. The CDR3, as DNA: TGTGCCAGCAGCGTAGGCGGGGGTATAAGAGAGACCCAGTACTTC.

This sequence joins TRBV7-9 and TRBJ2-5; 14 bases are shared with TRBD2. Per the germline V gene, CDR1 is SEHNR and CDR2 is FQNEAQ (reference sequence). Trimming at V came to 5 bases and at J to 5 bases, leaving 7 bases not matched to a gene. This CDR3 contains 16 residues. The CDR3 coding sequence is TGTGCCAGCAGCCGACTAGCGGGGGGGCCACGGGAGACCCAGTACTTC. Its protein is CASSRLAGGPRETQYF.

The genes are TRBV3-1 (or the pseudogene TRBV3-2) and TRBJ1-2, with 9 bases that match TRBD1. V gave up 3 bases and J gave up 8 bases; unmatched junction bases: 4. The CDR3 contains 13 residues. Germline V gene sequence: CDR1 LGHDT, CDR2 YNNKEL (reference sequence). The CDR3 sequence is CASSQGTGKGYTF. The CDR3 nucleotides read TGTGCCAGCAGCCAGGGGACAGGGAAGGGCTACACCTTC.

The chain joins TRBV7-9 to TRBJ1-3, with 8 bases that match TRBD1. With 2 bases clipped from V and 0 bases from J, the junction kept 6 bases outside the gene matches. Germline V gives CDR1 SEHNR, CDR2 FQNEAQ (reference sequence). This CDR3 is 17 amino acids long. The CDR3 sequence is CASSLTTGGSSGNTIYF. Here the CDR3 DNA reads TGTGCCAGCAGCTTAACAACAGGGGGAAGCTCTGGAAACACCATATATTTT.

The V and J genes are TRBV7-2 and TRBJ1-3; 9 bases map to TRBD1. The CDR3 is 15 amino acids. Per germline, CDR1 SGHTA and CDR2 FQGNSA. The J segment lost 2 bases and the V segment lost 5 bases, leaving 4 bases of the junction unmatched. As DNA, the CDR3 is TGTGCCAGCAGCGGACGGACAGGGGCTGGAAACACCATATATTTT. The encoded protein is CASSGRTGAGNTIYF.

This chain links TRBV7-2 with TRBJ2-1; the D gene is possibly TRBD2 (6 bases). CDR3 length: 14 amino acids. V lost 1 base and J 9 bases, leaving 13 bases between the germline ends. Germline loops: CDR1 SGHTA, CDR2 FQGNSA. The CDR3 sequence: CASSLVNLGGEQFF. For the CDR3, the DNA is TGTGCCAGCAGCTTAGTAAATTTGGGGGGTGAGCAGTTCTTC.

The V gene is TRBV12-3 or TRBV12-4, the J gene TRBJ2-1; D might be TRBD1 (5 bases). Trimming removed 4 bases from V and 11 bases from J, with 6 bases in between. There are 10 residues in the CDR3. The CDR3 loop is CASSSGKQFF. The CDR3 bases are TGTGCCAGCAGTTCAGGGAAGCAGTTCTTC.

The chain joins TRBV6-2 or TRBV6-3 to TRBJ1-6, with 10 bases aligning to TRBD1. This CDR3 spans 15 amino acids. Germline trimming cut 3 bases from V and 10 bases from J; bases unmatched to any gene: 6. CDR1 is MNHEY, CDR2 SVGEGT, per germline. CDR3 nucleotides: TGTGCCAGCAGTTATACCGGGACAGGGGAATCACCCCTCCACTTT. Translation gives CASSYTGTGESPLHF.

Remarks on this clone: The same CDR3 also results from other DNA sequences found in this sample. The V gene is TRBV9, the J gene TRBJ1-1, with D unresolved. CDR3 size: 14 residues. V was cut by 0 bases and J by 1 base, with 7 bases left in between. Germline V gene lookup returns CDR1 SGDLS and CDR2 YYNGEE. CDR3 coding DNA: TGTGCCAGCAGCGTAGGGCCGGGGAACACTGAAGCTTTCTTT. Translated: CASSVGPGNTEAFF.

CDR3 amino acids: CSVAGGTTYKANYGYTF. The CDR3 DNA follows: TGCAGCGTTGCGGGGGGCACCACCTATAAAGCTAACTATGGCTACACCTTC. The rearrangement links TRBV29-1 to TRBJ1-2; a weak D match, TRBD1 (6 bases). This CDR3 has 17 residues. Trimming took off 4 bases at V and 0 bases at J, with 21 bases between the two ends. The germline gives CDR1 SQVTM, CDR2 ANQGSEA.

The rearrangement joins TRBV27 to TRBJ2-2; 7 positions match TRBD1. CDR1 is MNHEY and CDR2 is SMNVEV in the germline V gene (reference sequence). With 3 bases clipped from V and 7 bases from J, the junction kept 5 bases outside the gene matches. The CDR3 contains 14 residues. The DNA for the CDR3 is TGTGCCAGCAGTTTTAGGGGGCTGGGCGGGGAGCTGTTTTTT. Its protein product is CASSFRGLGGELFF.

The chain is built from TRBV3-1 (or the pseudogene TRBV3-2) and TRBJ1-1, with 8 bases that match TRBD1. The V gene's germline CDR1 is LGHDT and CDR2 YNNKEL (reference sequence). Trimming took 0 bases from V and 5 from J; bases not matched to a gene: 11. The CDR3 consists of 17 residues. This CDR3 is CASSQDRAGGLGTEAFF. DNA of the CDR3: TGTGCCAGCAGCCAAGACCGCGCAGGGGGCTTGGGGACTGAAGCTTTCTTT.

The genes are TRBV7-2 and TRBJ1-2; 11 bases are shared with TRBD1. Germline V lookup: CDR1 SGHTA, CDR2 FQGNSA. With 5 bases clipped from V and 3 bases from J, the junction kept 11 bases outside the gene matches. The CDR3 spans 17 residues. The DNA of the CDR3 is TGTGCCAGCAGCCCAACACCTATGGGACAGGGGGACTATGGCTACACCTTC. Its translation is CASSPTPMGQGDYGYTF. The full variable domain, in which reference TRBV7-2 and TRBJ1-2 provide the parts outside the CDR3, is GAGVSQSPSNKVTEKGKDVELRCDPISGHTALYWYRQSLGQGLEFLIYFQGNSAPDKSGLPSDRFSAERTGGSVSTLTIQRTQQEDSAVYLCASSPTPMGQGDYGYTFGSGTRLTVV.

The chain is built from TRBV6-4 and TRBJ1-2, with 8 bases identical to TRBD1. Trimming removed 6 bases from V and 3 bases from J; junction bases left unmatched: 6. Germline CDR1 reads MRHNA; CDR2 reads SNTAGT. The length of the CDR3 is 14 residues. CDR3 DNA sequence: TGTGCCAGCAGGGCGACAGGGGACCACTATGGCTACACCTTC. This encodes CASRATGDHYGYTF.

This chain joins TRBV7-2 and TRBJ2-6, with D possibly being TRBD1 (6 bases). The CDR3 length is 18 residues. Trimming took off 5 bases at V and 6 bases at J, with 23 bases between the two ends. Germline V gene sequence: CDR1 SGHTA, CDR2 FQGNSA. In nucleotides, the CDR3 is TGTGCCAGCAGCCAATTTCCCCCCCACAGGGATTTGGCCAACGTCCTGACTTTC. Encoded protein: CASSQFPPHRDLANVLTF.

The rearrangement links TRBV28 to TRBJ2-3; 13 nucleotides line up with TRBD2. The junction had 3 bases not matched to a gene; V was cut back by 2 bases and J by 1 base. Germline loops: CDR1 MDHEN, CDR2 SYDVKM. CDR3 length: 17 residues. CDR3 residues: CASSLGTSGERTDTQYF. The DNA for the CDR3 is TGTGCCAGCAGTTTAGGGACTAGCGGGGAACGCACAGATACGCAGTATTTT.